This TCR beta chain emerged from a study of human T cells and chemical hapten exposure. Study-level information: Donors were sensitized with 2% DPC on the upper inner arm. Application of 0.01% DPC to the upper back was done by patch test, with a reading at 6 days. Small pooled library volume differences chiefly drove per-sample TCR yield variation.

Germline CDR1 is LGHNA and CDR2 is YSLEER. V lost 0 bases to trimming and J lost 0 bases, with 18 bases between them. This CDR3 is 19 amino acids long. Via MiXCR, TCRdb re-called the RACE reads, giving one row per CDR3 protein. The table records more than 150,000 distinct CDR3 sequences, 25% to 35% of them present only once. Time point given: pre-sensitization, week 0. Treatment denoted: therapeutic diphenylcyclopropenone sensitization with weekly scalp DPC. The sample consisted of whole blood, taken in connection with sensitization to the hapten diphenylcyclopropenone (DPC). This sequence originates from a woman under 40 with alopecia areata. Some clones in this sample may be carry-over from other donors' samples. The V and J genes are TRBV4-3 and TRBJ2-4; D not resolved. The CDR3 DNA follows: TGCGCCAGCAGCCAAGAAGGTCAACGGCACTCTCTAGCCAAAAACATTCAGTACTTC. It specifies CASSQEGQRHSLAKNIQYF.